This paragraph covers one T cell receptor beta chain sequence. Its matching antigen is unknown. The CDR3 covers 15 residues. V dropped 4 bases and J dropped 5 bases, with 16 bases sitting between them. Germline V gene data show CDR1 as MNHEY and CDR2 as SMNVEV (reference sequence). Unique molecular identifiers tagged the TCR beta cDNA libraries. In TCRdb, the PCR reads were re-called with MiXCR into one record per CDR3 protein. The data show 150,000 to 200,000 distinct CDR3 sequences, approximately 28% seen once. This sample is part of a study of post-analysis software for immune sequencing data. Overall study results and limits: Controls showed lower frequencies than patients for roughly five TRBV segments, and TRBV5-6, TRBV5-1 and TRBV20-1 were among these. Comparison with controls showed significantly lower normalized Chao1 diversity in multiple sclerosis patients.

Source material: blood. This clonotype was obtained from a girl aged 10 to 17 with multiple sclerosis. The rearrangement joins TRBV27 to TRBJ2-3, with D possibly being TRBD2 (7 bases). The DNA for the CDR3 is TGTGCCAGCAGTTATTTGGGGGGGCCGGGAGATACGCAGTATTTT. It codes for CASSYLGGPGDTQYF.